The present TCR beta chain was sequenced within a study of cytomegalovirus exposure and HLA in healthy donors. The PCR made use of 60 Vbeta and 13 Jbeta primers. Profiled with immunoSEQ multiplex PCR; TCRdb holds only in-frame clones, not every one. This table has around 150,000 clones, around three quarters appearing once. The TCR was taken from a young man in good health and CMV-seropositive. Sequencing used PBMCs.

This chain's CDR3 is CASIGAGARTGELFF. Here the CDR3 DNA reads TGTGCCAGCATCGGGGCGGGGGCGAGAACCGGGGAGCTGTTTTTT. The genes are TRBV2 and TRBJ2-2, with a tentative D call TRBD2 (7 bases). Germline V CDR1 and CDR2: SNHLY, FYNNEI. The CDR3 totals 15 residues. Trimming removed 7 bases from V and 5 bases from J, with 17 bases in between.